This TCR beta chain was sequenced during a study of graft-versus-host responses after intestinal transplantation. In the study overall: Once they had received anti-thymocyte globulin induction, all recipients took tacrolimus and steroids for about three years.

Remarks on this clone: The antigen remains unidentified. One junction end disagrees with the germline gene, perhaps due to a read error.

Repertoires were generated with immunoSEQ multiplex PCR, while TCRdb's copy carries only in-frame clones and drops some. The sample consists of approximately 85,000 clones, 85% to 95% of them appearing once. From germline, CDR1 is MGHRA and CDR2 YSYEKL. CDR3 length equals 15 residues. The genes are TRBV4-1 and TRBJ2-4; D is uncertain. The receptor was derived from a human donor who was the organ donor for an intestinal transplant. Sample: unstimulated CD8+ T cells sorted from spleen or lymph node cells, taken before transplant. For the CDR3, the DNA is TGCGCCAACAGCCAAGTTCAATTGGCCAAAAACATTCAGTACTTC. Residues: CANSQVQLAKNIQYF.